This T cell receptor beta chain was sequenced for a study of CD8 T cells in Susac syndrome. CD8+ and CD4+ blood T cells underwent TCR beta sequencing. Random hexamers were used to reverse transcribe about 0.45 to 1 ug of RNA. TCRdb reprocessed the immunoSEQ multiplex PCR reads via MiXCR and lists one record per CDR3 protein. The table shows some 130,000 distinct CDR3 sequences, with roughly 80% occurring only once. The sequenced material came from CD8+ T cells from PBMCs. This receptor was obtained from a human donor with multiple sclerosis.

CDR3 sequence: CASRLGRAEAFF. The CDR3 bases are TGTGCCAGTCGGCTAGGTCGGGCAGAAGCTTTCTTT. The rearrangement links TRBV7-9 to TRBJ1-1; no clear D. This CDR3 is built from 12 residues. From germline, CDR1 is SEHNR and CDR2 FQNEAQ (reference sequence). The V and J ends lost 9 bases and 8 bases respectively, with 16 bases between them.